Here is one TCR beta chain with its context. Antigen specificity is unknown. This sample is part of a study of T cell responses to AZD1222 COVID-19 vaccine. Study-level results: There were mostly white British donors and more females than males, and clonal diversity was possibly underestimated. A reported finding is that nearly half of spike-specific TCRs target unmutated variant regions.

Measured with immunoSEQ multiplex PCR; TCRdb has only the in-frame clones, and not every one. The data show some 140,000 clones, more than 85% seen once. The CDR3 has 14 residues. Germline V gene lookup returns CDR1 SGHRS and CDR2 YFSETQ. The V gene end was trimmed by 5 bases and the J gene end by 2 bases; junction bases not matched to a gene: 5. Material: peripheral blood, obtained on day 0 of AZD1222 vaccination. The clonotype originates from an adult in good health. This rearrangement joins TRBV5-1 to TRBJ2-7, with 9 nucleotides matching TRBD1. CDR3: CASRSGTGTYEQYF. The CDR3 nucleotides are TGCGCCAGCAGATCCGGGACAGGGACCTACGAGCAGTACTTC.